The 28 T cell receptor beta chains listed next were all sequenced from one sample in a study of identical twins. TCRdb itself ran the 5' RACE reads through MiXCR, one entry per CDR3 protein. The table includes roughly 700,000 distinct CDR3 sequences, roughly 8% detected once. These data also featured in a second study, about yellow fever vaccine responses in identical twins.

Source material: PBMCs. Source of these receptors: a woman aged 18-29 years in good health.

The chain recombines TRBV5-1 with TRBJ2-1; 9 nucleotides line up with TRBD2. This CDR3 region has 14 residues. Germline V lookup: CDR1 SGHRS, CDR2 YFSETQ. V dropped 5 bases and J dropped 6; count of bases not matched to a gene: 6. This CDR3 reads CASSGREGSNEQFF. The CDR3 nucleotides are TGCGCCAGCAGTGGGCGGGAGGGTAGCAATGAGCAGTTCTTC. The entire variable domain, with the rest obtained from reference TRBV5-1 and TRBJ2-1, is as follows: KAGVTQTPRYLIKTRGQQVTLSCSPISGHRSVSWYQQTPGQGLQFLFEYFSETQRNKGNFPGRFSGRQFSNSRSEMNVSTLELGDSALYLCASSGREGSNEQFFGPGTRLTVL.

This clonotype was seen more than once but under ten times. This sequence joins TRBV6-2 or TRBV6-3 and TRBJ2-7; 8 bases map to TRBD2. Germline V gene sequence: CDR1 MNHEY, CDR2 SVGEGT. The J segment lost 6 bases and the V segment lost 6 bases, leaving 10 bases of the junction unmatched. This CDR3 is 14 amino acids long. CDR3 sequence (DNA): TGTGCCAGCAGGAGTGTAGCGGGATCTGCCGAGCAGTACTTC. Amino acids: CASRSVAGSAEQYF.

A few counts support this clonotype. One junction end does not reproduce the germline sequence, and a read error may be involved. V is TRBV29-1 and J is TRBJ1-4, with D possibly matching TRBD1 (5 bases). The length of the CDR3 is 12 residues. Germline CDR1 reads SQVTM; CDR2 reads ANQGSEA. The CDR3 spells CSVVEGGAPPQF. The CDR3 bases are TGCAGCGTTGTGGAGGGAGGGGCTCCACCACAATTT.

CDR3 amino acids: CATSMGSSNTGELFF. CDR3 sequence (DNA): TGTGCCACCAGCATGGGGAGCTCGAACACCGGGGAGCTGTTTTTT. V usage is TRBV15 and J usage is TRBJ2-2; D might be TRBD2 (5 bases). Germline lookup yields CDR1 LNHNV and CDR2 YYDKDF (reference sequence). The CDR3 spans 15 residues. V was shortened by 4 bases and J by 0 bases, with 9 bases between the two germline ends.

This clonotype turned up a few times. V and J are TRBV25-1 and TRBJ1-2; 9 bases map to TRBD1. Germline CDR1 MGHDK, CDR2 SYGVNS. The trim removed 3 bases at V and 9 bases at J, leaving 14 bases unmatched. This CDR3 region has 16 residues. The CDR3 DNA reads TGTGCCAGCAGTGACCCAGCCGGGACAGGGAAGTTAAGCTACACCTTC. It specifies CASSDPAGTGKLSYTF.

This clonotype occurred a few times. The J gene is TRBJ2-5, the V gene TRBV20-1; D call uncertain. CDR3 length: 11 amino acids. Germline V gives CDR1 DFQATT, CDR2 SNEGSKA (reference sequence). The ends were cut back, 3 bases at V and 5 bases at J, with 7 bases in the middle. CDR3 amino acids: CSARYLETQYF. CDR3 nucleotide sequence: TGCAGTGCTAGGTATCTGGAGACCCAGTACTTC.

The gene calls are TRBV6-2 or TRBV6-3 and TRBJ2-3; no clear D gene. The length of the CDR3 is 13 residues. V was clipped by 7 bases and J by 5 bases, with 13 bases between them. Germline V lookup: CDR1 MNHEY, CDR2 SVGEGT. The CDR3 bases are TGTGCCAGCACCAACACGGGCGTAGATACGCAGTATTTT. It codes for CASTNTGVDTQYF.

The CDR3 is CASRPGRERAYEQYF. CDR3 coding DNA: TGTGCCAGCAGACCCGGCCGGGAGAGGGCCTACGAGCAGTACTTC. This chain uses TRBV6-1 with TRBJ2-7; D perhaps matches TRBD2 (6 bases). V lost 6 bases and J 2 bases, leaving 17 bases between the germline ends. Germline CDR1 MNHNS, CDR2 SASEGT. The CDR3 totals 15 residues.

This chain links TRBV28 with TRBJ2-7, with 8 positions matching TRBD1. The CDR3 totals 16 residues. CDR1 and CDR2 (germline): MDHEN, SYDVKM. Trimming took 2 bases from V and 3 from J; bases not matched to a gene: 9. The DNA of the CDR3 is TGTGCCAGCAGTTTACCCCCCGGGACAGGTCTCTACGAGCAGTACTTC. This codes for CASSLPPGTGLYEQYF.

This clonotype was seen many times. The V and J genes are TRBV6-2 or TRBV6-3 and TRBJ2-1; 14 bases agree with TRBD2. The V segment lost 0 bases and the J segment 5 bases; nucleotides outside the gene matches: 9. The CDR3 totals 19 residues. CDR1 and CDR2 from the germline V gene are MNHEY and SVGEGT. The CDR3 DNA follows: TGTGCCAGCAGTTACTCGATAGGACTAGCGGGAGGCAAGGACAATGAGCAGTTCTTC. Residues: CASSYSIGLAGGKDNEQFF.

The chain has TRBV20-1 and TRBJ1-2, with TRBD1 matching 7 bases. This CDR3 has 12 residues. Germline-derived CDR1 and CDR2 are DFQATT and SNEGSKA (reference sequence). Trimming cost V 6 bases and J 4 bases; bases outside gene matches: 5. CDR3: CSANPGGYGYTF. The CDR3 DNA follows: TGCAGTGCGAACCCAGGGGGCTATGGCTACACCTTC.

This clonotype was counted a few times. V is TRBV20-1 and J is TRBJ2-1; 7 bases agree with TRBD2. Germline lookup yields CDR1 DFQATT and CDR2 SNEGSKA (reference sequence). V lost 2 bases to trimming and J lost 2 bases; unmatched junction nucleotides: 9. The CDR3 totals 16 residues. CDR3 in DNA: TGCAGTGCTAGACATCTGCTAGCGGCGACCTACAATGAGCAGTTCTTC. Encoded protein: CSARHLLAATYNEQFF.

The gene calls are TRBV21-1 and TRBJ2-7; TRBD1 is taken as the D call from the table, unchecked against the DNA. TRBV21-1 is a known pseudogene. This CDR3 comprises 14 residues. CDR3 loop: CASSPTGRLYEQYF. For the CDR3, the DNA is TGTGCCAGCAGCCCCACGGGCAGGTTGTACGAGCAGTACTTC.

This clonotype has a count of ten or more. This sequence joins TRBV5-1 and TRBJ2-1, with D tentatively TRBD2 (5 bases). From germline, CDR1 is SGHRS and CDR2 YFSETQ. V gave up 0 bases and J gave up 5 bases, with 15 bases separating them. This CDR3 contains 16 residues. CDR3 coding DNA: TGCGCCAGCAGCTTGGGAGGGAACCAGAACAACAATGAGCAGTTCTTC. Translated, it gives CASSLGGNQNNNEQFF.

The table lists this clonotype with a few counts. The CDR3 sequence is CASTSGRSYQETQYF. The CDR3 coding sequence is TGTGCCAGCACCTCGGGGCGGTCGTACCAAGAGACCCAGTACTTC. The chain is built from TRBV11-2 and TRBJ2-5; D is tentatively TRBD1 or TRBD2 (5 bases each). Germline V gives CDR1 SGHAT, CDR2 FQNNGV. With 7 bases removed from V and 0 bases from J, the gap between germline ends came to 15 bases. This CDR3 is 15 amino acids long.

This clonotype was recorded a few times. The chain has TRBV12-3 or TRBV12-4 and TRBJ1-3; D possibly corresponds to TRBD1 (5 bases). The CDR3 totals 14 residues. Trimming stripped 2 bases from V and 3 bases from J, with 8 bases between. The CDR3 DNA is TGTGCCAGCAGTTTACCAGGGAATGGAAACACCATATATTTT. Encoded protein: CASSLPGNGNTIYF.

The rearrangement links TRBV24-1 to TRBJ1-1, with 9 positions matching TRBD1. The CDR3 extends over 13 amino acids. Trimming cost V 9 bases and J 6 bases; bases outside gene matches: 7. Germline loops: CDR1 KGHDR, CDR2 SFDVKD. The CDR3 region has the DNA TGTGCCACCGGACAACAGGGGGCTGCTGAAGCTTTCTTT. Residues: CATGQQGAAEAFF.

This clonotype came up a few times. This chain connects TRBV5-6 to TRBJ2-7, with a weak D call TRBD1 (5 bases). Trimming took off 0 bases at V and 5 bases at J, with 15 bases between the two ends. Germline CDR1 is SGHDT and CDR2 is YYEEEE. The CDR3 totals 15 residues. The CDR3 DNA is TGTGCCAGCAGCTTGGGACCCCCAGGGTTACACGAGCAGTACTTC. It yields the protein CASSLGPPGLHEQYF. The whole variable domain, filled in from reference TRBV5-6 and TRBJ2-7, reads DAGVTQSPTHLIKTRGQQVTLRCSPKSGHDTVSWYQQALGQGPQFIFQYYEEEERQRGNFPDRFSGHQFPNYSSELNVNALLLGDSALYLCASSLGPPGLHEQYFGPGTRLTVT.

The V and J genes are TRBV28 and TRBJ2-7; D gene unclear. V lost 4 bases to trimming and J lost 8 bases, with 9 bases between them. CDR3 length: 11 amino acids. Germline loops: CDR1 MDHEN, CDR2 SYDVKM. Here the CDR3 reads CASSYFNQQYF. Here the CDR3 DNA reads TGTGCCAGCAGTTACTTTAATCAGCAGTACTTC.

The rearrangement uses TRBV6-5 and TRBJ2-7; D is ambiguous. CDR3 size: 15 residues. Per germline, CDR1 MNHEY and CDR2 SVGAGI. The germline V and J ends were trimmed by 2 bases and 2 bases, with 13 bases remaining between them. CDR3: CASSYLLKAPYEQYF. The CDR3 DNA sequence: TGTGCCAGCAGTTACCTCCTGAAAGCCCCCTACGAGCAGTACTTC.

The rearrangement joins TRBV21-1 to TRBJ2-1; the table assigns TRBD2, which was not confirmed against the DNA. TRBV21-1 is listed as a pseudogene. This CDR3 comprises 17 residues. The CDR3 coding sequence is TGTGCCAGCAGCGGACTAGCGGGGGCGATGTCCTACAATGAGCAGTTCTTC. Translating gives CASSGLAGAMSYNEQFF.

In its sample, this clonotype was seen a few times. The chain couples TRBV20-1 to TRBJ1-5, with a tentative D call TRBD1 (5 bases). V lost 5 bases to trimming and J lost 5 bases, with 16 bases between them. The V gene's germline CDR1 is DFQATT and CDR2 SNEGSKA (reference sequence). The CDR3 extends over 14 amino acids. The CDR3 DNA reads TGCAGTGCTGCATCGGGACGGACCCATCAGCCCCAGCATTTT. Protein product: CSAASGRTHQPQHF.

V is TRBV2 and J is TRBJ2-6, with TRBD1 identical over 7 bases. V shed 8 bases and J 8 bases; nucleotides not matched to a gene: 18. Per germline, CDR1 SNHLY and CDR2 FYNNEI. This CDR3 is 17 amino acids long. The CDR3 region is CASEDRVIEFRSNVLTF. In nucleotides, the CDR3 is TGTGCCAGCGAAGACAGGGTTATTGAGTTTAGGTCCAACGTCCTGACTTTC. Filled out from reference TRBV2 and TRBJ2-6, the complete variable domain reads EPEVTQTPSHQVTQMGQEVILRCVPISNHLYFYWYRQILGQKVEFLVSFYNNEISEKSEIFDDQFSVERPDGSNFTLKIRSTKLEDSAMYFCASEDRVIEFRSNVLTFGAGSRLTVL.

The V gene is TRBV10-3, the J gene TRBJ2-7; TRBD1 agrees at 10 bases. CDR1 ENHRY and CDR2 SYGVKD come from the germline V gene. Trimming removed 10 bases from V and 2 bases from J; junction bases left unmatched: 5. The CDR3 length is 13 residues. CDR3 sequence (DNA): TGTGCCAGCGGACAGGGGGGAGCCTACGAGCAGTACTTC. The encoded protein is CASGQGGAYEQYF.

This clonotype was seen ten or more times. V and J are TRBV29-1 and TRBJ2-7, with 9 bases that match TRBD1. V trimming: 6 bases; J trimming: 0 bases; junction bases outside the gene matches: 12. From germline, CDR1 is SQVTM and CDR2 ANQGSEA. This CDR3 contains 16 residues. The CDR3 nucleotides are TGCAGCGTCGCATCTTCCGGGACAGGGACCTCCTACGAGCAGTACTTC. It yields the protein CSVASSGTGTSYEQYF.

CDR3 loop: CSAGRGTSVYEQYF. For the CDR3, the DNA is TGCAGTGCTGGGCGGGGGACTAGCGTCTACGAGCAGTACTTC. This sequence joins TRBV20-1 and TRBJ2-7, with 10 positions matching TRBD2. Germline CDR1 reads DFQATT; CDR2 reads SNEGSKA (reference sequence). The junction had 7 bases not matched to a gene; V was cut back by 5 bases and J by 3 bases. The CDR3 loop spans 14 amino acids.

The table lists this clonotype with a few counts. The junction differs from germline at one of its ends, possibly a read error. The V and J genes are TRBV29-1 and TRBJ2-7; D not certain. The CDR3 covers 10 residues. Germline values: CDR1 SQVTM, CDR2 ANQGSEA. The CDR3 sequence is CSVRLKPKFF. The CDR3 coding sequence is TGCAGCGTTCGACTCAAACCGAAATTCTTC.

This clonotype appeared a few times. The chain recombines TRBV2 with TRBJ2-5, with TRBD2 matching 9 bases. V was pared by 4 bases and J by 2 bases, with 5 bases of the junction left unmatched. The germline CDR1 and CDR2 sequences are SNHLY and FYNNEI. The CDR3 consists of 15 residues. The CDR3 DNA is TGTGCCAGCAGTGCTAGCGGGGTGACTCAAGAGACCCAGTACTTC. Its translation: CASSASGVTQETQYF.